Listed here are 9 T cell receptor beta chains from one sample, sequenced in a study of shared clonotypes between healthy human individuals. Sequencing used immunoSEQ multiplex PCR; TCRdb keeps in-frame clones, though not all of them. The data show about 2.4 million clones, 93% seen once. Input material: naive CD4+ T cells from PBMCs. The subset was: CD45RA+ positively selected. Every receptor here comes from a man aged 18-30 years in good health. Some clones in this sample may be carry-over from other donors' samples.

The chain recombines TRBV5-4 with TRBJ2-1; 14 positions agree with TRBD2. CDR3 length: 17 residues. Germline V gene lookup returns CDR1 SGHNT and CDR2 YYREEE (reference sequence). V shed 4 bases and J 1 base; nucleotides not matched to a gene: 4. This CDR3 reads CASSPGTSGRSYNEQFF. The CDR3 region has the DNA TGTGCCAGCAGCCCGGGGACTAGCGGGAGATCCTACAATGAGCAGTTCTTC.

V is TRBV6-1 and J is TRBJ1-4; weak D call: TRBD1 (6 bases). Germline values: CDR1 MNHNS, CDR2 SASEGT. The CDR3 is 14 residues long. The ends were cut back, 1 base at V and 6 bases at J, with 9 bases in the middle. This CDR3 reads CASSEGGADEKLFF. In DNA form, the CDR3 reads TGTGCCAGCAGTGAAGGGGGGGCGGATGAAAAACTGTTTTTT.

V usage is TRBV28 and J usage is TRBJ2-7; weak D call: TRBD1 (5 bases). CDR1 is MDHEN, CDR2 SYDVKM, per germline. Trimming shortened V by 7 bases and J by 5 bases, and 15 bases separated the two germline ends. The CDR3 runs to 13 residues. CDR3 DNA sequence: TGTGCCAGCAATTATCAGGGTAACCACGAGCAGTACTTC. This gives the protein CASNYQGNHEQYF.

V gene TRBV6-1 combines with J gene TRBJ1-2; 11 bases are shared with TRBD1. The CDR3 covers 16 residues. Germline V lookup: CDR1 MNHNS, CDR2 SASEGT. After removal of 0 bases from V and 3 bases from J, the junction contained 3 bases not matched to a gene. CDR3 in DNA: TGTGCCAGCAGTGAAGCTGGGGACAGGGGGGACTATGGCTACACCTTC. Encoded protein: CASSEAGDRGDYGYTF.

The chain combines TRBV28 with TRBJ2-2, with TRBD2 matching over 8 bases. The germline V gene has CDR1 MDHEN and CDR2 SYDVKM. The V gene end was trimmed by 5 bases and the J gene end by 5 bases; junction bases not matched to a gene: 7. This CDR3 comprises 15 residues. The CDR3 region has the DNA TGTGCCAGCAGTCGAAGCGGGAGCGAGACCGGGGAGCTGTTTTTT. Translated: CASSRSGSETGELFF.

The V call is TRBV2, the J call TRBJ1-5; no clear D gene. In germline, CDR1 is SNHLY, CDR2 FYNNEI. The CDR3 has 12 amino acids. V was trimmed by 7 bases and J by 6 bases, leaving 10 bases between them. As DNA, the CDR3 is TGTGCCAGCACAATCGGTTCTCAGCCCCAGCATTTT. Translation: CASTIGSQPQHF.

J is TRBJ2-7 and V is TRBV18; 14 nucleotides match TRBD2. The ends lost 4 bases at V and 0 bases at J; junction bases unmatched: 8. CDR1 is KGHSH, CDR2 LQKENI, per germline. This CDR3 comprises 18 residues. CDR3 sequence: CASSLGGLAGGVSYEQYF. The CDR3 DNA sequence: TGTGCCAGCTCACTCGGAGGACTAGCGGGAGGCGTCTCCTACGAGCAGTACTTC.

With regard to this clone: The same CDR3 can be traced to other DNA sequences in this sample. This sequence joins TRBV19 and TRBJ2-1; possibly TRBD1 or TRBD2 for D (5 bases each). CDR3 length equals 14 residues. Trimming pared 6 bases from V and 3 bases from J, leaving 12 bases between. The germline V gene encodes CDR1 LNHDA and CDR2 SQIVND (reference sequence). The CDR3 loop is CASRGGTSYNEQFF. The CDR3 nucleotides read TGTGCCAGTAGAGGTGGGACCAGCTACAATGAGCAGTTCTTC.

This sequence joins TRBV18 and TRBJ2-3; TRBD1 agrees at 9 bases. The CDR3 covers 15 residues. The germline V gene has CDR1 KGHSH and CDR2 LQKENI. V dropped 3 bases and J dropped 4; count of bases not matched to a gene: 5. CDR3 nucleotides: TGTGCCAGCTCACCCGGACAGGGGACCCCAGATACGCAGTATTTT. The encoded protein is CASSPGQGTPDTQYF.